Presented here are 13 T cell receptor beta chains from one specimen sequenced in a study of shared clonotypes between healthy human individuals. Produced via immunoSEQ multiplex PCR; TCRdb's table is partial and in-frame only. The data contain hundreds of thousands of clones, approximately 95% of them seen just once; the ten biggest clones take up about 0.11%. CD45RO-negative, CCR7-selected cells formed the naive CD8 fraction, which excluded terminally differentiated effector memory CD45RA+ cells. Sequencing input: naive CD8+ T cells sorted from blood. The receptors here all came from a woman aged 25 to 39 in good health.

This clone has more than one count but fewer than ten. The rearrangement joins TRBV25-1 to TRBJ1-1; no firm D call. V shed 2 bases and J shed 6 bases, with 4 bases lying between them. Germline V lookup: CDR1 MGHDK, CDR2 SYGVNS. The CDR3 extends over 11 amino acids. The CDR3 DNA is TGTGCCAGCAGTGAAGGGCCTGAAGCTTTCTTT. Encoded protein: CASSEGPEAFF.

The chain joins TRBV30 to TRBJ1-2; 9 bases map to TRBD1. The V segment lost 1 base and the J segment 6 bases; nucleotides outside the gene matches: 9. CDR1 GTSNPN and CDR2 SVGIG come from the germline V gene (reference sequence). The CDR3 extends over 15 amino acids. CDR3 nucleotides: TGTGCCTGGAGTGCCACGACAGGGGGTAAGAATGGCTACACCTTC. The encoded protein is CAWSATTGGKNGYTF.

The chain links TRBV28 to TRBJ2-1, with D perhaps matching TRBD1 or TRBD2 (5 bases each). The V gene lost 5 bases and the J gene lost 3 bases, with 8 bases spanning the gap. The CDR3 is made up of 13 amino acids. From germline, CDR1 is MDHEN and CDR2 SYDVKM. The CDR3 coding sequence is TGTGCCAGCAGTCGGGACGGCTACAATGAGCAGTTCTTC. Translating it yields CASSRDGYNEQFF.

The V call is TRBV7-8, the J call TRBJ2-7; tentative D call: TRBD2 (6 bases). V gave up 2 bases and J gave up 0 bases, with 17 bases separating them. Germline V gene lookup returns CDR1 SGHVS and CDR2 FQNEAQ. The CDR3 runs to 17 residues. The CDR3: CASSLQNPPSVSYEQYF. The CDR3 nucleotides read TGTGCCAGCAGCTTACAAAACCCGCCTAGCGTCTCCTACGAGCAGTACTTC.

DNA of the CDR3: TGCAGCGTATTGGTGGGCCGGGGGCAGTCGAGTAATGGCTACACCTTC. This sequence encodes CSVLVGRGQSSNGYTF. The V gene is TRBV29-1, the J gene TRBJ1-2; possible D gene TRBD1, 6 bases. V lost 6 bases and J 6 bases, leaving 26 bases between the germline ends. CDR1 SQVTM and CDR2 ANQGSEA come from the germline V gene. The CDR3 covers 16 residues.

The rearrangement links TRBV13 to TRBJ2-7; 11 positions agree with TRBD1. The trim removed 5 bases at V and 1 base at J, leaving 4 bases unmatched. CDR3 length equals 15 residues. The germline V gene encodes CDR1 PRHDT and CDR2 FYEKMQ (reference sequence). The CDR3 region is CASSAGTGGSYEQYF. The CDR3 bases are TGTGCCAGCAGCGCCGGGACAGGGGGGTCCTACGAGCAGTACTTC.

The rearrangement links TRBV7-8 to TRBJ1-5, with D hard to call. The V end was cut by 0 bases, the J end by 2 bases, with 20 bases between. The CDR3 length is 19 residues. Germline CDR1 SGHVS, CDR2 FQNEAQ. The CDR3 DNA reads as TGTGCCAGCAGCTTAGCGCTGGGGTTTGAGGGCCTGGGCAATCAGCCCCAGCATTTT. Protein: CASSLALGFEGLGNQPQHF.

The rearrangement uses TRBV27 and TRBJ2-2; D is uncertain. V lost 5 bases and J 7 bases, leaving 14 bases between the germline ends. The CDR3 has 14 residues. Per the germline V gene, CDR1 is MNHEY and CDR2 is SMNVEV (reference sequence). The CDR3 nucleotides are TGTGCCAGCAGTCTCGCCAGAGGCTACGGGGAGCTGTTTTTT. Protein sequence: CASSLARGYGELFF.

This chain joins TRBV7-9 and TRBJ2-3; no definite D call. Trimming removed 5 bases from V and 2 bases from J, with 8 bases in between. Germline V CDR1 and CDR2: SEHNR, FQNEAQ (reference sequence). The CDR3 length is 13 residues. CDR3 loop: CASSLRNTDTQYF. CDR3 coding DNA: TGTGCCAGCAGCCTCCGAAACACAGATACGCAGTATTTT.

V and J are TRBV28 and TRBJ2-7, with 8 bases aligning to TRBD1. The CDR3 is 13 residues long. CDR1 and CDR2 from the germline V gene are MDHEN and SYDVKM. The trim removed 10 bases at V and 3 bases at J, leaving 8 bases unmatched. Here the CDR3 reads CATRDRRDYEQYF. The CDR3 region has the DNA TGTGCCACCCGGGACAGGCGCGACTACGAGCAGTACTTC.

V and J are TRBV5-8 and TRBJ2-7, with 9 bases that match TRBD2. The CDR3 length is 15 residues. V lost 3 bases to trimming and J lost 6 bases; unmatched junction nucleotides: 10. Germline V gene data show CDR1 as SGHTS and CDR2 as YDEGEE. CDR3: CASSWAGGRAIEQYF. The CDR3 DNA is TGTGCCAGCAGCTGGGCTGGCGGGAGGGCCATCGAGCAGTACTTC. Using reference TRBV5-8 and TRBJ2-7 for the parts outside the CDR3, the full variable domain is EAGVTQSPTHLIKTRGQQATLRCSPISGHTSVYWYQQALGLGLQFLLWYDEGEERNRGNFPPRFSGRQFPNYSSELNVNALELEDSALYLCASSWAGGRAIEQYFGPGTRLTVT.

This clone was seen only once. The chain carries TRBV5-8 and TRBJ2-7, with D uncertain. The DNA matches TRBJ2-5 better at its end, which makes the J call doubtful. The CDR3 totals 13 residues. CDR1 and CDR2 (germline): SGHTS, YDEGEE. CDR3 loop: CASSSGLGETQYF. The CDR3 nucleotides are TGTGCCAGCAGCTCAGGTCTCGGGGAGACCCAGTACTTC.

The rearrangement uses TRBV5-1 and TRBJ2-7; D is perhaps TRBD1 (5 bases). Germline V CDR1 and CDR2: SGHRS, YFSETQ. The CDR3 extends over 15 amino acids. V was trimmed by 4 bases and J by 5 bases, leaving 19 bases between them. This CDR3 is CASSADSHLLNEQYF. CDR3 in DNA: TGCGCCAGCAGCGCCGACAGCCACCTCCTGAACGAGCAGTACTTC.